This T cell receptor beta chain is drawn from a study of T-cell memory formation after mild COVID-19. Findings and limits, study-wide: CD4/CD8 balance held among clones contracting day 15 to 85, and later expanders leaned CD4+. For contracting clones, CD4+ ones sat mainly in CM and EM, CD8+ in EMRA. Some SARS-CoV-2-responding clones were already detected in memory before infection.

This clonotype was counted many times. Its antigen remains unidentified. CDR3 length equals 18 residues. The junction had 9 bases not matched to a gene; V was cut back by 6 bases and J by 1 base. The V gene's germline CDR1 is LGHDT and CDR2 YNNKEL (reference sequence). After 5'RACE with constant-segment primers, TCR alpha and TCR beta cDNA libraries carrying sample barcodes and UMIs were obtained. TCRdb reprocessed the 5' RACE reads via MiXCR and lists one record per CDR3 protein. The repertoire consists of around 530,000 distinct CDR3 sequences, with less than 25% occurring once and the leading ten covering 7% to 9%.

The sequencing sample was made of PBMCs or a T cell subset sorted from them (not recorded which). This sequence was found in an adult woman who had mild COVID-19 (a few samples of this study predate the infection). Cell type and time point are not known. The rearrangement links TRBV3-1 to TRBJ2-6, with 10 bases lining up with TRBD1. CDR3 protein: CASRPWTGGFSGANVLTF. The CDR3 coding sequence is TGTGCCAGCAGACCATGGACAGGGGGATTTTCTGGGGCCAACGTCCTGACTTTC.